The clone carrying this T cell receptor beta chain has more than one count but fewer than ten. This entry belongs to a study of T cells after yellow fever vaccination. Study information: Preparation used SMART-Seq v4 Ultra Low Input for the low-cell-number fractions.

It was through 5'RACE template switching that TCR cDNA was made, with a universal primer site and UMIs added. TCRdb re-called the 5' RACE reads with MiXCR, one entry per CDR3 protein. The sample lists more than 80,000 distinct CDR3 sequences, about 6% occurring once. The CDR3 is 15 amino acids. With 6 bases clipped from V and 0 bases from J, the junction kept 5 bases outside the gene matches. CDR1 is SGHAT and CDR2 is FQNNGV in the germline V gene. Material: CD8+ T cells sorted from PBMCs, obtained 10 days after the yellow fever booster vaccination. The TCR comes from a young man who received the YFV17D yellow fever vaccine. V and J are TRBV11-2 and TRBJ2-1, with 7 nucleotides matching TRBD1. CDR3 coding DNA: TGTGCCAGCAGGAGAGGGGGCGCCTCCTACAATGAGCAGTTCTTC. Translated, it gives CASRRGGASYNEQFF.